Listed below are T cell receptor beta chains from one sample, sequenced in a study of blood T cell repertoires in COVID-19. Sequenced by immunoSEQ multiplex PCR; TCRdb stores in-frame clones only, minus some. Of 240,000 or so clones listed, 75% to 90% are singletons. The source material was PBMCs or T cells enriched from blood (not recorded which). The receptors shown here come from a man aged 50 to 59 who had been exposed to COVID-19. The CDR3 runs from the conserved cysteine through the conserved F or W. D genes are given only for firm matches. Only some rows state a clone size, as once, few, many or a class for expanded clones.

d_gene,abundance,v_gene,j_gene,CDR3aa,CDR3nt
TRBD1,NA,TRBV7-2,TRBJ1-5,CASSLAHSGGGNQPQHF,TGTGCCAGCAGCTTAGCGCATTCAGGGGGAGGCAATCAGCCCCAGCATTTT
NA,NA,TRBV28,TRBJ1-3,CARIEGVFGSNTIYF,TGTGCCAGGATAGAGGGGGTTTTTGGATCAAACACCATATATTTT
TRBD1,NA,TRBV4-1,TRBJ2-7,CASSLKSGQGGSYEQYF,TGCGCCAGCAGCCTGAAATCCGGACAGGGTGGGTCCTACGAGCAGTACTTC
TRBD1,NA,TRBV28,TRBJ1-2,CASSFSVPQGRNGYTF,TGTGCCAGCAGTTTTTCCGTCCCACAGGGGAGGAATGGCTACACCTTC
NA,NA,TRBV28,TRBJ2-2,CASSLRGSTGELFF,TGTGCCAGCAGTTTAAGAGGTTCCACCGGGGAGCTGTTTTTT
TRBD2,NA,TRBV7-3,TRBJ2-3,CASSQDSRGAFTDTQYF,TGTGCCAGCAGCCAAGATTCGCGGGGGGCGTTCACAGATACGCAGTATTTT
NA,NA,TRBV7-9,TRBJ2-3,CASSSSEGETDTQYF,TGTGCCAGCAGCTCTAGCGAAGGGGAAACAGATACGCAGTATTTT
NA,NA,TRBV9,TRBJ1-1,CAAVETKRNTEAFF,TGTGCCGCGGTAGAGACCAAAAGGAACACTGAAGCTTTCTTT
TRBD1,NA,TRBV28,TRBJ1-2,CASSYPTGIYGYTF,TGTGCCAGCAGTTACCCGACAGGGATCTATGGCTACACCTTC
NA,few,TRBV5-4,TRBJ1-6,CASSPDGGYNSPLHF,TGTGCCAGCAGCCCGGATGGGGGGTATAATTCACCCCTCCACTTT
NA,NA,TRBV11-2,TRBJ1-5,CASSLVLGTPPQHF,TGTGCCAGCAGCTTAGTTTTGGGGACTCCGCCCCAGCATTTT
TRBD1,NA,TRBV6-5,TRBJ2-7,CAAGGRPYEQYF,TGTGCCGCAGGGGGCAGACCATACGAGCAGTACTTC
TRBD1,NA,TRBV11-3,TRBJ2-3,CASSVGDRRTDTQYF,TGTGCCAGCAGCGTGGGGGACAGGCGTACAGATACGCAGTATTTT
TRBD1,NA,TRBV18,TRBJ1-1,CASSRRTGGGPEAFF,TGTGCCAGCTCACGCCGGACAGGGGGAGGGCCTGAAGCTTTCTTT
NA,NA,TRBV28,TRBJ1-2,CASSSLSYGYTF,TGTGCCAGCAGTTCCCTTAGCTATGGCTACACCTTC
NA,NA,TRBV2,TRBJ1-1,CASSDQGNTEAFF,TGTGCCAGCAGCGATCAGGGGAACACTGAAGCTTTCTTT
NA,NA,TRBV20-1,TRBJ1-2,CSGTGNYGYTF,TGCAGTGGCACAGGGAACTATGGCTACACCTTC
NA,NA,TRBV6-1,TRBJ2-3,CASSDVASTDTQYF,TGTGCCAGCAGTGACGTGGCTAGCACAGATACGCAGTATTTT
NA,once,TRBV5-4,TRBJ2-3,CASSPKAASSTDTQYF,TGTGCCAGCAGCCCTAAGGCGGCATCTAGCACAGATACGCAGTATTTT
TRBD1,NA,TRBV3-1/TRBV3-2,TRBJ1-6,CASSRTGGAGLDSPLHF,TGTGCCAGCAGTCGCACAGGGGGCGCGGGTCTAGATTCACCCCTCCACTTT